Each of the 30 T cell receptor beta chains below was sequenced from the same sample in a study of blood T cell repertoires in COVID-19. Generated by immunoSEQ multiplex PCR, the TCRdb table keeps only in-frame clones and is missing some. The repertoire consists of about 400,000 clones, with roughly 89% occurring once and the leading ten covering approximately 4.5%. The sample taken for sequencing was peripheral blood. The receptors here all came from a woman aged 25 to 39 with acute or convalescent COVID-19.

For the CDR3, the DNA is TGTGCCAGCAGTTTCCTAAGGGAACGTCTAACGGGGGGGCTGAACTATGGCTACACCTTC. This codes for CASSFLRERLTGGLNYGYTF. The chain combines TRBV28 with TRBJ1-2; possible D gene TRBD1, 6 bases. CDR3 length: 20 amino acids. Germline V gene lookup returns CDR1 MDHEN and CDR2 SYDVKM. Trimming left V 3 bases short and J 2 bases short, with 28 bases between.

This chain joins TRBV18 and TRBJ1-2; D not certain. Trimming stripped 6 bases from V and 0 bases from J, with 8 bases between. CDR3 length: 13 residues. CDR1 KGHSH and CDR2 LQKENI come from the germline V gene. The CDR3 is CASSRDANYGYTF. DNA of the CDR3: TGTGCCAGCTCGCGAGATGCTAACTATGGCTACACCTTC.

The chain recombines TRBV4-1 with TRBJ1-3; D gene uncertain. CDR3 length: 16 residues. Per germline, CDR1 MGHRA and CDR2 YSYEKL. V was trimmed by 0 bases and J by 7 bases, leaving 16 bases between them. The CDR3, as DNA: TGCGCCAGCAGCCAAGAGCCCCCCCCAAGCACGAACACCATATATTTT. It specifies CASSQEPPPSTNTIYF.

The chain recombines TRBV19 with TRBJ2-7; perhaps TRBD1 as D (6 bases). The CDR3 has 14 residues. CDR1 LNHDA and CDR2 SQIVND come from the germline V gene (reference sequence). Trimming cost V 5 bases and J 5 bases, with 16 bases left between them. The DNA of the CDR3 is TGTGCCAGTAGTCCACTTCCAGGGGCCCACGAGCAGTACTTC. Translated: CASSPLPGAHEQYF.

The chain links TRBV29-1 to TRBJ2-7; 9 bases align to TRBD2. Germline V CDR1 and CDR2: SQVTM, ANQGSEA. With 6 bases clipped from V and 3 bases from J, the junction kept 9 bases outside the gene matches. There are 14 residues in the CDR3. The CDR3 sequence: CSVRVGTSFYEQYF. The CDR3 coding sequence is TGCAGCGTCAGAGTCGGGACTAGCTTCTACGAGCAGTACTTC.

This chain joins TRBV27 and TRBJ1-5; TRBD1 matches at 8 bases. CDR3 length equals 15 residues. V gave up 3 bases and J gave up 0 bases; unmatched junction bases: 1. Germline CDR1 and CDR2: MNHEY and SMNVEV (reference sequence). CDR3 in amino acids: CASSLTGASNQPQHF. CDR3 sequence (DNA): TGTGCCAGCAGTTTGACAGGGGCTAGCAATCAGCCCCAGCATTTT.

The chain links TRBV9 to TRBJ2-3; 10 bases align to TRBD2. The germline V gene has CDR1 SGDLS and CDR2 YYNGEE. The CDR3 loop spans 17 amino acids. Trimming took 3 bases from V and 2 from J; bases not matched to a gene: 9. This CDR3 reads CASSGAISGGFTDTQYF. CDR3 DNA sequence: TGTGCCAGCAGCGGTGCTATTAGCGGGGGGTTCACAGATACGCAGTATTTT.

The chain employs TRBV6-4 and TRBJ2-5; D remains ambiguous. Germline CDR1 MRHNA, CDR2 SNTAGT. The CDR3 is made up of 10 amino acids. V lost 9 bases and J 5 bases, leaving 7 bases between the germline ends. CDR3 protein: CASTSETQYF. CDR3 nucleotides: TGTGCCAGTACTTCCGAGACCCAGTACTTC.

This CDR3 is CASSDSRGARQPQHF. DNA for the CDR3: TGTGCCAGCAGTGATAGTCGGGGGGCTCGACAGCCCCAGCATTTT. This chain connects TRBV2 to TRBJ1-5, with D perhaps matching TRBD1 (6 bases). Germline lookup yields CDR1 SNHLY and CDR2 FYNNEI. This CDR3 comprises 15 residues. Deletions cut 3 bases from V and 7 bases from J, with 16 bases between.

The chain carries TRBV30 and TRBJ2-3, with 9 nucleotides matching TRBD1. The V gene's germline CDR1 is GTSNPN and CDR2 SVGIG (reference sequence). V gave up 2 bases and J gave up 6 bases; unmatched junction bases: 9. The CDR3 is made up of 15 amino acids. CDR3 DNA: TGTGCCTGGAGTCCCGACAGGGGGGCCGTGGATACGCAGTATTTT. Encoded protein: CAWSPDRGAVDTQYF. Using reference TRBV30 and TRBJ2-3 for the parts outside the CDR3, the full variable domain is SQTIHQWPATLVQPVGSPLSLECTVEGTSNPNLYWYRQAAGRGLQLLFYSVGIGQISSEVPQNLSASRPQDRQFILSSKKLLLSDSGFYLCAWSPDRGAVDTQYFGPGTRLTVL.

The chain uses TRBV5-6 and TRBJ1-1, with a tentative D call TRBD1 (6 bases). Per germline, CDR1 SGHDT and CDR2 YYEEEE. CDR3 length: 16 amino acids. The V end lost 5 bases, the J end lost 1 base, and 18 bases lay between the germline ends. CDR3 sequence: CASRLRDTGRNTEAFF. In DNA form, the CDR3 reads TGTGCCAGCAGATTGAGGGACACGGGAAGGAACACTGAAGCTTTCTTT.

The chain employs TRBV21-1 and TRBJ1-4; the table's D call, TRBD1, was not checked against the DNA. TRBV21-1 represents a pseudogene. This CDR3 is 17 amino acids long. CDR3 amino acids: CASSRKDRGQNDEKLFF. CDR3 coding DNA: TGTGCCAGCAGCCGAAAGGACAGGGGGCAGAATGATGAAAAACTGTTTTTT.

The rearrangement joins TRBV28 to TRBJ1-5, with D perhaps TRBD1 (5 bases). From germline, CDR1 is MDHEN and CDR2 SYDVKM. This CDR3 region has 16 residues. Trimming took off 3 bases at V and 4 bases at J, with 16 bases between the two ends. The DNA for the CDR3 is TGTGCCAGCAGTTTTTCGGTTAGGGGTCGGAATCAGCCCCAGCATTTT. Translating it yields CASSFSVRGRNQPQHF.

V is TRBV11-2 and J is TRBJ2-5; 7 nucleotides agree with TRBD1. The CDR3 totals 13 residues. CDR1 is SGHAT, CDR2 FQNNGV, per germline. Trimming at V came to 4 bases and at J to 3 bases, leaving 2 bases not matched to a gene. The CDR3 region has the DNA TGTGCCAGCAGCTCCACAGGGGAAGAGACCCAGTACTTC. This gives the protein CASSSTGEETQYF.

This clone showed up just once. The chain links TRBV9 to TRBJ1-1, with D perhaps matching TRBD1 (6 bases). The V gene's germline CDR1 is SGDLS and CDR2 YYNGEE. V lost 4 bases to trimming and J lost 0 bases, with 13 bases between them. The CDR3 is 15 amino acids. This CDR3 is CASSPRTVMNTEAFF. CDR3 DNA sequence: TGTGCCAGCAGCCCAAGGACAGTAATGAACACTGAAGCTTTCTTT.

The V and J genes are TRBV3-1 (or the pseudogene TRBV3-2) and TRBJ2-1; D not certain. CDR1 is LGHDT and CDR2 is YNNKEL in the germline V gene (reference sequence). Between the trimmed V and J ends, which lost 1 base and 6 bases, there was a span of 10 bases. The CDR3 loop spans 14 amino acids. The CDR3 nucleotides read TGTGCCAGCAGCCAAGCCACTACGTTCAATGAGCAGTTCTTC. It is translated as CASSQATTFNEQFF.

V and J are TRBV24-1 and TRBJ2-2; 9 bases agree with TRBD1. V trimming: 4 bases; J trimming: 7 bases; junction bases outside the gene matches: 6. CDR1 KGHDR and CDR2 SFDVKD come from the germline V gene. The CDR3 covers 15 residues. The DNA of the CDR3 is TGTGCCACCAGTGACCCAGACAGGGGGGACGGGGAGCTGTTTTTT. Its protein is CATSDPDRGDGELFF.

The rearrangement links TRBV15 to TRBJ2-5; D is perhaps TRBD2 (6 bases). With 4 bases removed from V and 5 bases from J, the gap between germline ends came to 17 bases. CDR1 and CDR2 (germline): LNHNV, YYDKDF (reference sequence). The CDR3 extends over 15 amino acids. In DNA, the CDR3 is TGTGCCACCAGCATGGGACCGGGGGTATCGGAGACCCAGTACTTC. Encoded protein: CATSMGPGVSETQYF.

The J gene is TRBJ2-2, the V gene TRBV28; TRBD2 aligns across 9 bases. J gave up 6 bases and V 6 bases, and 8 bases lay outside the gene matches. CDR1 and CDR2 from the germline V gene are MDHEN and SYDVKM. CDR3 length: 15 residues. The CDR3 loop is CASSLAGVTSGELFF. The DNA for the CDR3 is TGTGCCAGCAGCTTAGCGGGGGTCACTTCCGGGGAGCTGTTTTTT. Looking up the rest from reference TRBV28 and TRBJ2-2 gives the full variable domain: DVKVTQSSRYLVKRTGEKVFLECVQDMDHENMFWYRQDPGLGLRLIYFSYDVKMKEKGDIPEGYSVSREKKERFSLILESASTNQTSMYLCASSLAGVTSGELFFGEGSRLTVL.

The chain uses TRBV2 and TRBJ2-5, with 12 positions matching TRBD2. The V and J ends lost 6 bases and 5 bases, in that order; junction bases with no gene match: 13. This CDR3 contains 17 residues. Germline CDR1 is SNHLY and CDR2 is FYNNEI. CDR3 in amino acids: CASRQTSGGPARETQYF. The CDR3 DNA reads as TGTGCCAGCAGACAAACTAGCGGGGGGCCAGCGAGGGAGACCCAGTACTTC.

V and J are TRBV2 and TRBJ2-1, with D unresolved. V lost 7 bases, J lost 0 bases, and 7 bases lay in between. Germline V lookup: CDR1 SNHLY, CDR2 FYNNEI. The CDR3 runs to 13 residues. The CDR3 loop is CASKSSSYNEQFF. The CDR3 DNA is TGTGCCAGCAAGTCTAGCTCCTACAATGAGCAGTTCTTC.

The chain uses TRBV25-1 and TRBJ2-1; 12 bases match TRBD2. Germline loops: CDR1 MGHDK, CDR2 SYGVNS. This CDR3 spans 17 amino acids. The junction had 8 bases not matched to a gene; V was cut back by 3 bases and J by 5 bases. The CDR3 DNA reads as TGTGCCAGCAGTGAGGCTAGCGGGGGGGCGCGAGACAATGAGCAGTTCTTC. Protein product: CASSEASGGARDNEQFF. The full variable domain, rest sourced from reference TRBV25-1 and TRBJ2-1, is EADIYQTPRYLVIGTGKKITLECSQTMGHDKMYWYQQDPGMELHLIHYSYGVNSTEKGDLSSESTVSRIRTEHFPLTLESARPSHTSQYLCASSEASGGARDNEQFFGPGTRLTVL.

The rearrangement joins TRBV18 to TRBJ1-2; TRBD1 might be the D (6 bases). Germline CDR1 KGHSH, CDR2 LQKENI. V was pared by 3 bases and J by 4 bases, with 12 bases between. There are 14 residues in the CDR3. CDR3 residues: CASSPNREVYGYTF. In nucleotides, the CDR3 is TGTGCCAGCTCACCGAACAGGGAAGTCTATGGCTACACCTTC.

This sequence joins TRBV5-1 and TRBJ2-2; the match to TRBD1 covers 9 bases. The CDR3 totals 14 residues. J was trimmed by 4 bases and V by 4 bases; bases with no gene match: 2. Germline V CDR1 and CDR2: SGHRS, YFSETQ. The CDR3 region is CASSRDRATGELFF. CDR3 nucleotide sequence: TGCGCCAGCAGCAGGGACAGGGCCACCGGGGAGCTGTTTTTT.

This clone showed up just a few times. The CDR3 loop is CAWSWTAQETQYF. The CDR3 DNA sequence: TGTGCCTGGAGTTGGACAGCCCAAGAGACCCAGTACTTC. The rearrangement uses TRBV30 and TRBJ2-5; perhaps TRBD1 as D (6 bases). V was shortened by 2 bases and J by 1 base, with 8 bases between the two germline ends. CDR3 size: 13 residues. Germline loops: CDR1 GTSNPN, CDR2 SVGIG (reference sequence).

The genes are TRBV25-1 and TRBJ1-2, with D uncertain. This CDR3 is built from 15 residues. Trimming left V 4 bases short and J 3 bases short, with 15 bases between. Germline loops: CDR1 MGHDK, CDR2 SYGVNS. The chain's CDR3 is CASSGPGLADYGYTF. CDR3 coding DNA: TGTGCCAGCAGTGGACCCGGACTAGCCGACTATGGCTACACCTTC.

The chain's CDR3 is CASSRDRGQETQYF. CDR3 bases: TGTGCCAGTAGCCGGGACAGGGGCCAAGAGACCCAGTACTTC. The gene calls are TRBV19 and TRBJ2-5; 10 bases agree with TRBD1. Per germline, CDR1 LNHDA and CDR2 SQIVND (reference sequence). This CDR3 has 14 residues. Trimming cost V 6 bases and J 1 base; bases outside gene matches: 2.

The CDR3 bases are TGCGCCAGCAGCTTGGAGGGGGACAGGTCCAATGAGCAGTTCTTC. Its translation: CASSLEGDRSNEQFF. The genes are TRBV5-1 and TRBJ2-1; 8 bases agree with TRBD1. Germline V gene lookup returns CDR1 SGHRS and CDR2 YFSETQ. V dropped 0 bases and J dropped 6; count of bases not matched to a gene: 5. The length of the CDR3 is 15 residues.

The chain combines TRBV3-1 (or the pseudogene TRBV3-2) with TRBJ2-3; 9 positions agree with TRBD2. Looked up from germline, CDR1 is LGHDT and CDR2 is YNNKEL (reference sequence). The V gene end was trimmed by 4 bases and the J gene end by 2 bases; junction bases not matched to a gene: 16. This CDR3 has 19 residues. CDR3 sequence: CASSRLNFSGRHFTDTQYF. For the CDR3, the DNA is TGTGCCAGCAGCCGACTAAATTTTAGCGGGAGACACTTCACAGATACGCAGTATTTT.

This rearrangement joins TRBV7-2 to TRBJ2-3; 7 bases match TRBD1. This CDR3 is built from 14 residues. Germline assignment: CDR1 SGHTA and CDR2 FQGNSA. V was pared by 2 bases and J by 5 bases, with 4 bases of the junction left unmatched. For the CDR3, the DNA is TGTGCCAGCAGCTTAAGGGGGCCCGAAGATACGCAGTATTTT. It yields the protein CASSLRGPEDTQYF. Variable domain in full (rest from reference TRBV7-2 and TRBJ2-3): GAGVSQSPSNKVTEKGKDVELRCDPISGHTALYWYRQSLGQGLEFLIYFQGNSAPDKSGLPSDRFSAERTGGSVSTLTIQRTQQEDSAVYLCASSLRGPEDTQYFGPGTRLTVL.